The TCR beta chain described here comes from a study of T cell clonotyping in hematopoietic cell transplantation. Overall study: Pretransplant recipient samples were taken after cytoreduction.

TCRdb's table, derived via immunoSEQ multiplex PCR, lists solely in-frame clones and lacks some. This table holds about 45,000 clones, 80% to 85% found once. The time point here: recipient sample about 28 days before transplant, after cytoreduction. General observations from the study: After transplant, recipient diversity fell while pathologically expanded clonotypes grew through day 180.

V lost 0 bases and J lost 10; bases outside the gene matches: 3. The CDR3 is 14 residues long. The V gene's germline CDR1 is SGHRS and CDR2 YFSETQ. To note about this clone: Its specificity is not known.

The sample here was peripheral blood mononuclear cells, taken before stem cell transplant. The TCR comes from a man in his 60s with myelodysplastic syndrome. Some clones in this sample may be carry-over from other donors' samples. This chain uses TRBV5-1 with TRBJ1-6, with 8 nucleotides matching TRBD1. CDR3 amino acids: CASSLGTGWSPLHF. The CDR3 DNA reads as TGCGCCAGCAGCTTGGGGACAGGGTGGTCACCCCTCCACTTT.